What follows are 3 T cell receptor beta chains derived from one specimen sequenced in a study of blood T cell repertoires in COVID-19. Assay used: immunoSEQ multiplex PCR; TCRdb lists only in-frame clones, some missing. In the table there are around 250,000 clones, roughly 80% of which are singletons. The sample taken for sequencing was peripheral blood. The receptor set was obtained from a woman in her late teens or twenties with acute or convalescent COVID-19.

The gene calls are TRBV6-5 and TRBJ1-3, with D possibly being TRBD1 (5 bases). This CDR3 has 15 amino acids. Germline CDR1 and CDR2: MNHEY and SVGAGI. The CDR3 region has the DNA TGTGCGACGATTAGGGGTGTAGGGCGTGGAAACACCATATATTTT. Translated, it gives CATIRGVGRGNTIYF.

This chain joins TRBV28 and TRBJ1-4; 7 nucleotides align to TRBD1. Per the germline V gene, CDR1 is MDHEN and CDR2 is SYDVKM. There are 16 residues in the CDR3. The ends lost 2 bases at V and 5 bases at J; junction bases unmatched: 8. In DNA form, the CDR3 reads TGTGCCAGCAGTTTACCGACAGGGTCGTTCAATGAAAAACTGTTTTTT. Translated: CASSLPTGSFNEKLFF.

The CDR3 region has the DNA TGTGCCAGCAGGCTACAGGGGGCCGGGGAGCTGTTTTTT. Amino acids: CASRLQGAGELFF. This sequence joins TRBV6-6 and TRBJ2-2; 8 nucleotides align to TRBD1. CDR3 size: 13 residues. Germline-derived CDR1 and CDR2 are MNHNY and SVGAGI (reference sequence). The J segment lost 6 bases and the V segment lost 6 bases, leaving 3 bases of the junction unmatched.